The 20 T cell receptor beta chains in this list originate from one sample, sequenced in a study of T cells after yellow fever vaccination. TCRdb reprocessed the 5' RACE reads with MiXCR, giving one entry per CDR3 protein. The table lists just under 600,000 distinct CDR3 sequences, about 14% of them singletons, with about 14% in the top ten. Source: PBMCs, taken on the day of the yellow fever booster vaccination. The receptors derive from a man aged 25-45 years who received the YFV17D yellow fever vaccine.

The sample holds many counts of this clonotype. V gene TRBV28 combines with J gene TRBJ2-1; D ambiguous. Per germline, CDR1 MDHEN and CDR2 SYDVKM. This CDR3 is 15 amino acids long. Trimming removed 5 bases from V and 7 bases from J, with 18 bases in between. This CDR3 is CASSRRLSGTNEQFF. DNA for the CDR3: TGTGCCAGCAGTCGTCGGCTTTCCGGTACGAATGAGCAGTTCTTC. The full variable domain, with the rest looked up from reference TRBV28 and TRBJ2-1, is DVKVTQSSRYLVKRTGEKVFLECVQDMDHENMFWYRQDPGLGLRLIYFSYDVKMKEKGDIPEGYSVSREKKERFSLILESASTNQTSMYLCASSRRLSGTNEQFFGPGTRLTVL.

This clonotype has only a few counts. The V and J genes are TRBV2 and TRBJ1-4, with a weak D call TRBD1 (5 bases). Germline assignment: CDR1 SNHLY and CDR2 FYNNEI. Trimming stripped 7 bases from V and 8 bases from J, with 17 bases between. This CDR3 contains 14 residues. The chain's CDR3 is CASKARGGPEKLFF. The CDR3 nucleotides read TGTGCCAGCAAGGCACGTGGGGGACCCGAAAAACTGTTTTTT.

This clonotype was observed a handful of times. Here the CDR3 reads CASSRTSLSSYEQYF. CDR3 coding DNA: TGTGCCAGCAGCCGTACGTCCCTCTCTTCCTACGAGCAGTACTTC. The V and J genes are TRBV7-9 and TRBJ2-7; D is uncertain. Trimming cost V 5 bases and J 1 base, with 15 bases left between them. The germline V gene encodes CDR1 SEHNR and CDR2 FQNEAQ (reference sequence). The CDR3 is 15 residues long.

This clonotype appeared many times. A read error may account for a junction end that differs from germline. The chain uses TRBV2 and TRBJ2-7; 9 nucleotides align to TRBD1. CDR1 SNHLY and CDR2 FYNNEI come from the germline V gene. The CDR3 loop spans 15 amino acids. CDR3 sequence reads: CASNEQGAVSYEQYF. For the CDR3, the DNA is TGTGCCAGCAATGAACAGGGGGCTGTCTCCTACGAGCAGTACTTC. The full variable domain, completed using reference TRBV2 and TRBJ2-7, is EPEVTQTPSHQVTQMGQEVILRCVPISNHLYFYWYRQILGQKVEFLVSFYNNEISEKSEIFDDQFSVERPDGSNFTLKIRSTKLEDSAMYFCASNEQGAVSYEQYFGPGTRLTVT.

The chain has TRBV7-2 and TRBJ2-7; 8 nucleotides align to TRBD1. The CDR3 spans 14 residues. V lost 1 base, J lost 6 bases, and 5 bases stayed unmatched. The germline V gene encodes CDR1 SGHTA and CDR2 FQGNSA. The CDR3 is CASSLGNRGSEQYF. Written as DNA, the CDR3 is TGTGCCAGCAGCTTAGGAAACAGGGGGTCCGAGCAGTACTTC.

The chain links TRBV12-3 or TRBV12-4 to TRBJ2-2; D is possibly TRBD2 (5 bases). Deletions cut 6 bases from V and 3 bases from J, with 29 bases between. CDR3 length: 20 residues. CDR3 sequence reads: CASRTTGGGVLMADTGELFF. In DNA, the CDR3 is TGTGCCAGCAGAACTACCGGAGGCGGAGTTCTTATGGCCGACACCGGGGAGCTGTTTTTT.

The V call is TRBV20-1, the J call TRBJ2-7, with D possibly being TRBD1 (6 bases). This CDR3 has 14 amino acids. Trimming left V 4 bases short and J 1 base short, with 14 bases between. In germline, CDR1 is DFQATT, CDR2 SNEGSKA (reference sequence). The CDR3 nucleotides read TGCAGTGCTATGGATTACGGACAGTCCTACGAGCAGTACTTC. Encoded protein: CSAMDYGQSYEQYF.

This clonotype was seen a few times. The chain links TRBV7-2 to TRBJ1-6, with D possibly being TRBD1 (6 bases). The CDR3 contains 15 residues. Trimming took 6 bases from V and 6 from J, leaving 15 bases between them. Germline-derived CDR1 and CDR2 are SGHTA and FQGNSA. CDR3 coding DNA: TGTGCCAGCAGGACAGCAGGGGCGGGTAATTCACCCCTCCACTTT. Its protein product is CASRTAGAGNSPLHF.

This chain connects TRBV20-1 to TRBJ2-3; no clear D. The CDR3 is 13 amino acids. Trimming shortened V by 7 bases and J by 1 base, and 12 bases separated the two germline ends. CDR1 is DFQATT and CDR2 is SNEGSKA in the germline V gene (reference sequence). DNA of the CDR3: TGCAGTGTCCCTAAATGGGGCACAGATACGCAGTATTTT. Amino acids: CSVPKWGTDTQYF.

This clonotype was detected a few times. The J gene is TRBJ2-7, the V gene TRBV5-1, with a possible D match to TRBD2 (5 bases). The V end was cut by 4 bases, the J end by 3 bases, with 26 bases between. From germline, CDR1 is SGHRS and CDR2 YFSETQ. The CDR3 loop spans 18 amino acids. In DNA, the CDR3 is TGCGCCAGCAGCACAAATAGGTACCCGGCCGGACGGGGCTACGAGCAGTACTTC. Protein product: CASSTNRYPAGRGYEQYF.

This clonotype was detected a few times. V gene TRBV25-1 combines with J gene TRBJ2-7, with no clear D. The CDR3 runs to 14 residues. V lost 5 bases and J lost 4, with 15 bases in between. CDR1 and CDR2 (germline): MGHDK, SYGVNS. The CDR3 spells CASSSPRERYEQYF. In DNA, the CDR3 is TGTGCCAGCAGTTCGCCTAGAGAGAGGTACGAGCAGTACTTC.

This clonotype has just a few counts. The chain uses TRBV7-9 and TRBJ2-1; 12 positions match TRBD2. CDR3 size: 15 residues. Germline lookup yields CDR1 SEHNR and CDR2 FQNEAQ (reference sequence). V lost 8 bases, J lost 4 bases, and 6 bases stayed unmatched. The CDR3 bases are TGTGCCAGCGGCTCCGGGACTAGCGGGTACAATGAGCAGTTCTTC. This gives the protein CASGSGTSGYNEQFF.

The chain recombines TRBV7-9 with TRBJ1-4; no firm D call. CDR3 length equals 12 residues. With 5 bases removed from V and 7 bases from J, the gap between germline ends came to 8 bases. The germline V gene has CDR1 SEHNR and CDR2 FQNEAQ (reference sequence). The CDR3 region is CASSPDTEKLFF. The CDR3 DNA follows: TGTGCCAGCAGCCCGGATACTGAAAAACTGTTTTTT.

For the CDR3, the DNA is TGTGCCAGCAGCGTAGGGTCGGACCAAGAGACCCAGTACTTC. This encodes CASSVGSDQETQYF. This chain joins TRBV9 and TRBJ2-5; D is unclear. Trimming pared 0 bases from V and 0 bases from J, leaving 6 bases between. Germline V gene data show CDR1 as SGDLS and CDR2 as YYNGEE. The CDR3 is made up of 14 amino acids.

This chain links TRBV6-5 with TRBJ2-1, with 7 bases fitting TRBD2. Per germline, CDR1 MNHEY and CDR2 SVGAGI. The CDR3 loop spans 14 amino acids. Trimming removed 2 bases from V and 8 bases from J; junction bases left unmatched: 6. In DNA form, the CDR3 reads TGTGCCAGCAGTTACGATGGCGGGAGCTATGAGCAGTTCTTC. This codes for CASSYDGGSYEQFF.

V gene TRBV19 combines with J gene TRBJ2-1; 7 bases agree with TRBD1. The CDR3 totals 18 residues. V shed 4 bases, J shed 7 bases, and the junction held 19 bases outside the gene matches. The germline V gene has CDR1 LNHDA and CDR2 SQIVND (reference sequence). The CDR3 loop reads CASSSSQEGGNFGNEQFF. The CDR3, as DNA: TGTGCCAGTAGTAGCTCTCAGGAAGGGGGCAATTTCGGTAATGAGCAGTTCTTC. The complete variable domain, with remaining parts taken from reference TRBV19 and TRBJ2-1, reads DGGITQSPKYLFRKEGQNVTLSCEQNLNHDAMYWYRQDPGQGLRLIYYSQIVNDFQKGDIAEGYSVSREKKESFPLTVTSAQKNPTAFYLCASSSSQEGGNFGNEQFFGPGTRLTVL.

This clonotype was picked up a small number of times. This chain uses TRBV10-3 with TRBJ2-1, with TRBD1 matching over 7 bases. V lost 3 bases and J lost 5; bases outside the gene matches: 7. Germline V gives CDR1 ENHRY, CDR2 SYGVKD. This CDR3 contains 15 residues. This CDR3 reads CAISDSRGFNNEQFF. DNA for the CDR3: TGTGCCATCAGTGATAGCAGGGGGTTCAACAATGAGCAGTTCTTC.

The V call is TRBV21-1, the J call TRBJ1-5. TRBV21-1 is a recognized pseudogene. This CDR3 region has 19 residues. The CDR3 nucleotides read TGTGCCAGCAGCACCAACGGGAGACAGCGAGATAGAGGAAATCAGCCCCAGCATTTT. Translation gives CASSTNGRQRDRGNQPQHF.

This clonotype was counted only a few times. The genes are TRBV5-6 and TRBJ1-1; no clear D gene. Trimming took 4 bases from V and 0 from J, leaving 4 bases between them. The germline V gene has CDR1 SGHDT and CDR2 YYEEEE. CDR3 length equals 12 residues. CDR3 in amino acids: CASSEMNTEAFF. In nucleotides, the CDR3 is TGTGCCAGCAGCGAGATGAACACTGAAGCTTTCTTT.

This clonotype was seen more than once but under ten times. The rearrangement joins TRBV19 to TRBJ2-2, with D maybe TRBD2 (5 bases). Looked up from germline, CDR1 is LNHDA and CDR2 is SQIVND (reference sequence). CDR3 length: 14 amino acids. Trimming left V 2 bases short and J 7 bases short, with 11 bases between. The CDR3 loop reads CASSIHEGIGELFF. CDR3 nucleotides: TGTGCCAGTAGTATACATGAGGGAATCGGGGAGCTGTTTTTT.